Reported below is one T cell receptor (beta chain). Its antigen remains unidentified. Every TCR beta cDNA library bore unique molecular identifiers. TCRdb re-analysed the PCR reads in MiXCR, keeping a single row per CDR3 protein. The sample includes roughly 400,000 distinct CDR3 sequences, 39% of them seen just once. This entry is derived from a study of post-analysis software for immune sequencing data. General study findings and limits: Versus controls, multiple sclerosis patients showed significantly lower diversity (normalized Chao1).

The sequenced material came from blood. The TCR originated in a girl aged 2 to 10 with multiple sclerosis.

As DNA, the CDR3 is TGTGCCAGCAGCTTGATGTTGACTAGCGGGAAAGAGACCCAGTACTTC. Translation gives CASSLMLTSGKETQYF. The rearrangement uses TRBV13 and TRBJ2-5; 11 bases agree with TRBD2. The length of the CDR3 is 16 residues. J gave up 3 bases and V 3 bases, and 6 bases lay outside the gene matches. Germline CDR1 reads PRHDT; CDR2 reads FYEKMQ (reference sequence).